The 31 T cell receptor beta chains below come from one sample, sequenced in a study of naive and memory T cell subsets. Study findings and constraints: A few larger clonotypes appeared in naive repertoires, especially CD8, possibly memory cells re-expressing CD45RA.

Two oligonucleotides, mixed equimolar, formed the beta constant-region primer covering TRBC1 and TRBC2. Nested alpha and beta constant-region primers with the SP2 primer drove four PCR rounds on ligated cDNA. TCRdb processed the UMI-ligation and nested PCR reads anew with MiXCR; each CDR3 protein has one entry. There are 85,000 to 130,000 distinct CDR3 sequences in the sample; about 15% occur only once, and 2.5% to 3% lies in the top ten. Antigens for these TCRs are unknown. Sequencing used naive CD8+ T cells from blood. The receptors derive from a human donor in good health.

The rearrangement uses TRBV11-2 and TRBJ2-2; no clear D. The CDR3 is 15 residues long. V shed 1 base and J shed 6 bases, with 12 bases lying between them. Germline V gene lookup returns CDR1 SGHAT and CDR2 FQNNGV. CDR3 DNA: TGTGCCAGCAGCTTAGCTCGTGATCTGGCCGGGGAGCTGTTTTTT. Protein sequence: CASSLARDLAGELFF.

This clonotype was recorded a few times. The rearrangement links TRBV7-8 to TRBJ1-1; D not certain. Looked up from germline, CDR1 is SGHVS and CDR2 is FQNEAQ. This CDR3 has 16 residues. V was trimmed by 1 base and J by 3 bases, leaving 15 bases between them. The CDR3 here is CASSLVAVVDYTEAFF. The CDR3 DNA follows: TGTGCCAGCAGCTTAGTGGCAGTTGTTGACTACACTGAAGCTTTCTTT.

This chain connects TRBV19 to TRBJ1-5; D perhaps matches TRBD1 (5 bases). The CDR3 has 13 amino acids. V lost 1 base and J lost 7, with 8 bases in between. Germline CDR1 and CDR2: LNHDA and SQIVND (reference sequence). The CDR3 nucleotides read TGTGCCAGTAGTATAGCGGGGGAACAGCCCCAGCATTTT. It translates to CASSIAGEQPQHF.

This clonotype has a count of ten or more. V gene TRBV4-3 combines with J gene TRBJ1-1; D unclear. Per the germline V gene, CDR1 is LGHNA and CDR2 is YSLEER. V was cut by 4 bases and J by 6 bases, with 12 bases left in between. There are 13 residues in the CDR3. CDR3 loop: CASSPFTNAEAFF. Here the CDR3 DNA reads TGCGCCAGCAGCCCATTCACAAACGCTGAAGCTTTCTTT.

In this sample, this clonotype turned up many times. V and J are TRBV9 and TRBJ2-1; 11 bases fit TRBD1. Per the germline V gene, CDR1 is SGDLS and CDR2 is YYNGEE. The CDR3 runs to 16 residues. Trimming cost V 0 bases and J 8 bases; bases outside gene matches: 7. CDR3 DNA sequence: TGTGCCAGCAGCGTAGATGGGACAGGGGGGTTTGATGAGCAGTTCTTC. Protein product: CASSVDGTGGFDEQFF.

The chain has TRBV6-5 and TRBJ1-6; perhaps TRBD1 as D (5 bases). CDR1 and CDR2 from the germline V gene are MNHEY and SVGAGI. The CDR3 extends over 13 amino acids. Trimming shortened V by 2 bases and J by 12 bases, and 11 bases separated the two germline ends. CDR3: CASSYKMRGPLHF. Written as DNA, the CDR3 is TGTGCCAGCAGTTACAAGATGAGGGGACCCCTCCACTTT.

This clonotype has just a few counts. The gene calls are TRBV6-5 and TRBJ1-1; a weak D match, TRBD1 (6 bases). The germline gives CDR1 MNHEY, CDR2 SVGAGI. V gave up 2 bases and J gave up 1 base, with 11 bases separating them. The CDR3 has 15 amino acids. CDR3 residues: CASSYLPGQNTEAFF. CDR3 bases: TGTGCCAGCAGTTACCTTCCGGGACAGAACACTGAAGCTTTCTTT.

V usage is TRBV4-3 and J usage is TRBJ2-7; no firm D call. Trimming shortened V by 2 bases and J by 0 bases, and 8 bases separated the two germline ends. The CDR3 consists of 14 residues. Germline V gene data show CDR1 as LGHNA and CDR2 as YSLEER. DNA of the CDR3: TGCGCCAGCAGCCAACTCACTACCTCCTACGAGCAGTACTTC. Amino acids: CASSQLTTSYEQYF.

Many counts were recorded for this clonotype. V usage is TRBV3-1 and J usage is TRBJ2-7; 12 bases line up with TRBD1. The CDR3 spans 15 residues. Unmatched junction bases numbered 3, after V lost 1 base and J lost 5 bases. Germline V gene data show CDR1 as LGHDT and CDR2 as YNNKEL (reference sequence). As DNA, the CDR3 is TGTGCCAGCAGCCAAGCGGGACAGGGGGCCCACGAGCAGTACTTC. Translating it yields CASSQAGQGAHEQYF.

This clonotype was seen once. The chain is built from TRBV12-5 and TRBJ1-1; D ambiguous. Germline-derived CDR1 and CDR2 are LGHNT and FRNRAP. V was pared by 1 base and J by 3 bases, with 6 bases between. There are 13 residues in the CDR3. The CDR3, as DNA: TGTGCTAGTGGTTTGGCCCAAGACACTGAAGCTTTCTTT. It yields the protein CASGLAQDTEAFF.

This clonotype turned up a few times. CDR3 sequence: CASSFQGSTEAFF. The CDR3, as DNA: TGTGCCAGCAGCTTTCAGGGTTCCACTGAAGCTTTCTTT. The chain uses TRBV7-9 and TRBJ1-1; D may be TRBD1 (5 bases). V shed 3 bases and J shed 4 bases, with 9 bases lying between them. Germline V gene data show CDR1 as SEHNR and CDR2 as FQNEAQ (reference sequence). This CDR3 spans 13 amino acids.

This clonotype was found many times. The chain combines TRBV29-1 with TRBJ2-7; D ambiguous. The CDR3 totals 13 residues. Looked up from germline, CDR1 is SQVTM and CDR2 is ANQGSEA. V was trimmed by 2 bases and J by 1 base, leaving 9 bases between them. As DNA, the CDR3 is TGCAGCGTTGAAACCCGCGAATCCTACGAGCAGTACTTC. Encoded protein: CSVETRESYEQYF.

Only a few counts were recorded for this clonotype. The chain has TRBV15 and TRBJ1-2; the D gene is possibly TRBD1 (5 bases). Germline V CDR1 and CDR2: LNHNV, YYDKDF (reference sequence). V lost 3 bases and J 4 bases, leaving 15 bases between the germline ends. The CDR3 is 15 residues long. CDR3 DNA: TGTGCCACCAGCAGGGACAAACCCTCCGGCTATGGCTACACCTTC. Amino acid sequence: CATSRDKPSGYGYTF.

This clonotype has just a few counts. The chain combines TRBV6-2 or TRBV6-3 with TRBJ2-1, with TRBD2 matching 7 bases. V trimming: 2 bases; J trimming: 3 bases; junction bases outside the gene matches: 10. Germline-derived CDR1 and CDR2 are MNHEY and SVGEGT. The CDR3 sequence is 17 residues long. The CDR3 sequence is CASSYPRDYTFYNEQFF. The CDR3 coding sequence is TGTGCCAGCAGTTACCCCCGGGACTATACCTTCTACAATGAGCAGTTCTTC.

The gene calls are TRBV4-3 and TRBJ2-7; D is undetermined. V lost 1 base and J 4 bases, leaving 11 bases between the germline ends. This CDR3 has 14 amino acids. Germline V gene data show CDR1 as LGHNA and CDR2 as YSLEER. The CDR3 DNA follows: TGCGCCAGCAGCCAAGTTGTTGGCAGGTACGAGCAGTACTTC. It translates to CASSQVVGRYEQYF.

The chain combines TRBV3-1 with TRBJ2-3; 9 bases fit TRBD2. V dropped 4 bases and J dropped 5; count of bases not matched to a gene: 16. Germline V gene sequence: CDR1 LGHDT, CDR2 YNNKEL (reference sequence). The CDR3 extends over 18 amino acids. The CDR3 here is CASSPRPLAGGRGDTQYF. CDR3 DNA sequence: TGTGCCAGCAGCCCCAGACCCTTGGCGGGAGGGCGGGGAGATACGCAGTATTTT.

This clonotype was observed at least ten times. The chain recombines TRBV20-1 with TRBJ2-3, with D maybe TRBD1 (5 bases). The CDR3 runs 15 residues. The germline gives CDR1 DFQATT, CDR2 SNEGSKA (reference sequence). Between the trimmed V and J ends, which lost 1 base and 0 bases, there was a span of 11 bases. CDR3 DNA sequence: TGCAGTGCTAGAGGCCGACAGAGAAGCACAGATACGCAGTATTTT. Protein sequence: CSARGRQRSTDTQYF.

This clonotype has a single count. The chain couples TRBV5-1 to TRBJ2-2; possibly TRBD1 for D (5 bases). The V and J ends lost 2 bases and 0 bases respectively, with 14 bases between them. CDR3 size: 17 residues. The V gene's germline CDR1 is SGHRS and CDR2 YFSETQ. CDR3 residues: CASSLSGPATNTGELFF. CDR3 DNA: TGCGCCAGCAGCTTATCAGGGCCCGCTACGAACACCGGGGAGCTGTTTTTT. Looking up the rest from reference TRBV5-1 and TRBJ2-2 gives the full variable domain: KAGVTQTPRYLIKTRGQQVTLSCSPISGHRSVSWYQQTPGQGLQFLFEYFSETQRNKGNFPGRFSGRQFSNSRSEMNVSTLELGDSALYLCASSLSGPATNTGELFFGEGSRLTVL.

This clonotype was recorded many times. The J gene is TRBJ1-2, the V gene TRBV5-1; 7 bases match TRBD1. Trimming removed 1 base from V and 14 bases from J; junction bases left unmatched: 8. Germline CDR1 and CDR2: SGHRS and YFSETQ. The CDR3 consists of 12 residues. CDR3 in amino acids: CASSLREGAQTF. In DNA form, the CDR3 reads TGCGCCAGCAGCTTGAGAGAGGGGGCGCAAACCTTC. Using reference TRBV5-1 and TRBJ1-2 for the parts outside the CDR3, the full variable domain is KAGVTQTPRYLIKTRGQQVTLSCSPISGHRSVSWYQQTPGQGLQFLFEYFSETQRNKGNFPGRFSGRQFSNSRSEMNVSTLELGDSALYLCASSLREGAQTFGSGTRLTVV.

The DNA of the CDR3 is TGTGCCAGCAGCTCCGGGACCGGTCGTTTCACAGATACGCAGTATTTT. This translates into CASSSGTGRFTDTQYF. J is TRBJ2-3 and V is TRBV6-6; the D gene could be TRBD1 or TRBD2 (5 bases each). The CDR3 runs 16 residues. Germline V gene lookup returns CDR1 MNHNY and CDR2 SVGAGI (reference sequence). Trimming cost V 6 bases and J 2 bases, with 18 bases left between them.

This clonotype has only a few counts. The genes are TRBV4-1 and TRBJ2-3; D is uncertain. The germline gives CDR1 MGHRA, CDR2 YSYEKL. This CDR3 contains 14 residues. Deletions cut 7 bases from V and 4 bases from J, with 15 bases between. The chain's CDR3 is CASTDARSPDTQYF. The CDR3 bases are TGCGCCAGCACGGACGCCAGGAGCCCAGATACGCAGTATTTT.

In this sample, this clonotype turned up a few times. The chain joins TRBV4-3 to TRBJ2-7; possible D gene TRBD2, 5 bases. Looked up from germline, CDR1 is LGHNA and CDR2 is YSLEER. The V end was cut by 0 bases, the J end by 2 bases, with 8 bases between. CDR3 length equals 14 residues. CDR3 coding DNA: TGCGCCAGCAGCCAAGAGTCCGGGACCTACGAGCAGTACTTC. It encodes CASSQESGTYEQYF.

This chain joins TRBV7-3 and TRBJ2-3; D assignment may be TRBD1 or TRBD2 (5 bases each). The CDR3 covers 16 residues. V lost 5 bases and J lost 6, with 21 bases in between. Germline V lookup: CDR1 SGHTA, CDR2 FQGTGA. CDR3 nucleotides: TGTGCCAGCAGCCCCACGGGGCGGCTGACGTCGGATACGCAGTATTTT. Translated: CASSPTGRLTSDTQYF.

The CDR3 sequence is CSAGTSGRDNEQFF. CDR3 in DNA: TGCAGTGCGGGGACTAGCGGGAGGGACAATGAGCAGTTCTTC. The chain combines TRBV20-1 with TRBJ2-1, with 16 bases fitting TRBD2. There are 14 residues in the CDR3. V shed 6 bases and J 5 bases; nucleotides not matched to a gene: 1. From germline, CDR1 is DFQATT and CDR2 SNEGSKA (reference sequence).

This clonotype was counted ten times or more. The chain carries TRBV18 and TRBJ1-5; D might be TRBD1 (6 bases). With 3 bases removed from V and 7 bases from J, the gap between germline ends came to 16 bases. The germline gives CDR1 KGHSH, CDR2 LQKENI. The CDR3 has 15 amino acids. The DNA of the CDR3 is TGTGCCAGCTCACCCACGGCAGGGGATCACCAGCCCCAGCATTTT. This gives the protein CASSPTAGDHQPQHF.

The chain uses TRBV20-1 and TRBJ2-7; no firm D call. Judging by the DNA end, TRBJ2-1 fits better; the J call may be wrong. Germline CDR1 is DFQATT and CDR2 is SNEGSKA (reference sequence). This CDR3 has 12 amino acids. CDR3 DNA: TGCAGTGCTAGAGATGAGAGTTACGAGCAGTTCTTC. This codes for CSARDESYEQFF.

This clonotype has at least ten counts. The chain combines TRBV7-2 with TRBJ1-2, with 9 bases that match TRBD1. Per the germline V gene, CDR1 is SGHTA and CDR2 is FQGNSA. This CDR3 spans 15 amino acids. V was clipped by 5 bases and J by 1 base; unmatched bases: 5. The CDR3 loop reads CASSGWTGDNYGYTF. CDR3 DNA sequence: TGTGCCAGCAGCGGATGGACAGGGGATAACTATGGCTACACCTTC.

This clonotype was detected a few times. V usage is TRBV5-5 and J usage is TRBJ2-1; 11 positions match TRBD2. CDR1 is SGHKS and CDR2 is YYEKEE in the germline V gene (reference sequence). V shed 1 base, J shed 7 bases, and the junction held 4 bases outside the gene matches. The CDR3 has 15 amino acids. DNA for the CDR3: TGTGCCAGCAGCTTGACTAGCGGGAGTATAAATGAGCAGTTCTTC. It translates to CASSLTSGSINEQFF.

This clonotype came up many times. The chain links TRBV10-2 to TRBJ2-3; D unclear. V was cut by 7 bases and J by 6 bases, with 8 bases left in between. The CDR3 covers 11 residues. Germline V gene lookup returns CDR1 WSHSY and CDR2 SAAADI. The CDR3 reads CASNLEDTQYF. CDR3 DNA sequence: TGCGCCAGCAATCTGGAGGATACGCAGTATTTT.

This clonotype was recorded a few times. The J gene is TRBJ2-7, the V gene TRBV7-9, with a tentative D call TRBD2 (6 bases). The CDR3 has 12 amino acids. Deletions cut 5 bases from V and 5 bases from J, with 10 bases between. Germline V gene data show CDR1 as SEHNR and CDR2 as FQNEAQ (reference sequence). The CDR3 DNA follows: TGTGCCAGCAGCAACGGAGGGAACGAGCAGTACTTC. As protein: CASSNGGNEQYF.

In this sample, this clonotype turned up a few times. The chain joins TRBV29-1 to TRBJ2-7; TRBD1 might be the D (6 bases). Germline V gives CDR1 SQVTM, CDR2 ANQGSEA. V lost 3 bases and J 3 bases, leaving 9 bases between the germline ends. CDR3 size: 12 residues. The DNA for the CDR3 is TGCAGCGTTGAGGGGGCGGACTACGAGCAGTACTTC. It yields the protein CSVEGADYEQYF.